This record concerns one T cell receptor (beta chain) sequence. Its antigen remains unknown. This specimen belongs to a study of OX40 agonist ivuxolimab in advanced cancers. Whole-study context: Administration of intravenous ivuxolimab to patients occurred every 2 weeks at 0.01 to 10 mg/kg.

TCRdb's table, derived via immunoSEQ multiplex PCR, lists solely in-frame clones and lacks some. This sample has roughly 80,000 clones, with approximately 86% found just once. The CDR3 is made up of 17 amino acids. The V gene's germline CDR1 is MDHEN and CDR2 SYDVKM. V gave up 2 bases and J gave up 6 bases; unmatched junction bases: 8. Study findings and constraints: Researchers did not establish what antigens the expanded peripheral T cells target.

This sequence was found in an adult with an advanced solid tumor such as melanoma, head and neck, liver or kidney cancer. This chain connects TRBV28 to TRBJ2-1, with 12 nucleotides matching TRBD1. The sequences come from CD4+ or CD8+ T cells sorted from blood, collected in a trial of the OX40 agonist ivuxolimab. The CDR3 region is CASSLPLGTGGGNEQFF. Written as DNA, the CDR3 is TGTGCCAGCAGTTTACCCCTTGGGACAGGGGGCGGCAATGAGCAGTTCTTC.